The 11 T cell receptor beta chains below were found in one sample sequenced in a study of blood T cells in healthy people across ages (dated by TCRdb to 2014 to 2015). Library preparation was by 5' RACE. The sample was run on an Illumina HiSeq 2500. The second PCR ran for about 6 to 12 cycles and used a J-beta primer mix along with a sample-barcoded 5' primer. The raw public data were reprocessed by TCRdb itself: fastp quality trimming at Q25, MiXCR clonotype calling, in-frame beta chains only. Rows are unified per CDR3 protein, each entry keeping the most common DNA and genes. Across this sample there are around 1,600,000 distinct CDR3 sequences, with approximately 42% seen only once. Approximately 4.1% of the sample comes from the top ten. Input material: blood. Receptors originate from a woman aged 18-29 years in good health.

This clonotype showed up just a few times. The chain combines TRBV11-2 with TRBJ2-5, with TRBD2 identical over 7 bases. The V gene's germline CDR1 is SGHAT and CDR2 FQNNGV. This CDR3 region has 15 residues. With 5 bases clipped from V and 5 bases from J, the junction kept 11 bases outside the gene matches. The CDR3 region has the DNA TGTGCCAGCAGCGGGGCACTGGCGGGAGCGGAGACCCAGTACTTC. The encoded protein is CASSGALAGAETQYF.

The count of this clonotype is one. The chain employs TRBV7-2 and TRBJ1-2; no clear D. This CDR3 is 14 amino acids long. Germline V CDR1 and CDR2: SGHTA, FQGNSA. V shed 5 bases and J shed 8 bases, with 18 bases lying between them. The CDR3 here is CASSLSVEPRGYTF. For the CDR3, the DNA is TGTGCCAGCAGCCTCTCTGTGGAGCCTAGGGGCTACACCTTC.

The chain couples TRBV7-9 to TRBJ1-2; D is perhaps TRBD1 (5 bases). The CDR3 is made up of 13 amino acids. The V gene's germline CDR1 is SEHNR and CDR2 FQNEAQ (reference sequence). Trimming took off 1 base at V and 7 bases at J, with 10 bases between the two ends. The CDR3 nucleotides read TGTGCCAGCAGCTTAGGGGCGGGGCGTGGCTACACCTTC. This translates into CASSLGAGRGYTF.

This chain connects TRBV14 to TRBJ2-5; D not certain. The CDR3 loop spans 16 amino acids. Trimming shortened V by 4 bases and J by 2 bases, and 17 bases separated the two germline ends. Germline V gene data show CDR1 as SGHDN and CDR2 as FVKESK. Written as DNA, the CDR3 is TGTGCCAGCAGCCCCCAGCCCCGCCTTCTTCAAGAGACCCAGTACTTC. Its protein is CASSPQPRLLQETQYF.

This clonotype was detected only a few times. The chain has TRBV4-1 and TRBJ2-4, with 7 bases aligning to TRBD1. The CDR3 has 20 residues. Germline trimming cut 1 base from V and 3 bases from J; bases unmatched to any gene: 18. The germline gives CDR1 MGHRA, CDR2 YSYEKL. The CDR3 DNA reads TGCGCCAGCAGCCAAGTTTTAGGCAGGGGGAAGGTTGAGGGCAAAAACATTCAGTACTTC. Its translation is CASSQVLGRGKVEGKNIQYF.

This clonotype was picked up a small number of times. This chain joins TRBV6-5 and TRBJ2-1; 7 positions match TRBD2. With 6 bases clipped from V and 9 bases from J, the junction kept 11 bases outside the gene matches. The CDR3 length is 14 residues. CDR1 is MNHEY and CDR2 is SVGAGI in the germline V gene. The CDR3 protein is CASRSPRDYSEQFF. The CDR3 DNA follows: TGTGCCAGCAGATCCCCCCGGGACTACTCTGAGCAGTTCTTC.

This clonotype appeared a few times. The V gene is TRBV20-1, the J gene TRBJ2-7; D is undetermined. Germline CDR1 is DFQATT and CDR2 is SNEGSKA (reference sequence). This CDR3 region has 12 residues. V gave up 3 bases and J gave up 3 bases, with 9 bases separating them. The CDR3 loop reads CSARLNSYEQYF. CDR3 nucleotides: TGCAGTGCTAGGTTGAACAGCTACGAGCAGTACTTC.

This clonotype appeared a few times. The rearrangement joins TRBV28 to TRBJ2-3; no clear D gene. V was clipped by 5 bases and J by 6 bases, with 9 bases between them. CDR3 length: 12 residues. Germline V gene sequence: CDR1 MDHEN, CDR2 SYDVKM. CDR3 amino acids: CASSPPNDTQYF. In DNA, the CDR3 is TGTGCCAGCAGTCCCCCGAATGATACGCAGTATTTT.

The chain carries TRBV14 and TRBJ1-2; no reliable D call. V was trimmed by 4 bases and J by 8 bases, leaving 17 bases between them. CDR3 length: 14 residues. Germline lookup yields CDR1 SGHDN and CDR2 FVKESK. This CDR3 is CASSPLRGRSGYTF. CDR3 nucleotide sequence: TGTGCCAGCAGCCCCCTACGAGGGAGAAGCGGCTACACCTTC.

For this clonotype: The junction and the germline gene differ at one end; a read error may be behind it. The chain couples TRBV6-5 to TRBJ2-3; D is perhaps TRBD1 (6 bases). The CDR3 is 15 amino acids. Germline assignment: CDR1 MNHEY and CDR2 SVGAGI. The CDR3: CASSQGWRSTDTRYF. In nucleotides, the CDR3 is TGTGCCAGCAGTCAGGGGTGGAGGAGCACAGATACGCGGTATTTT.

Ten or more counts support this clonotype. The V call is TRBV2, the J call TRBJ1-2, with a weak D call TRBD1 (6 bases). Trimming removed 3 bases from V and 4 bases from J, with 12 bases in between. CDR3 length: 14 amino acids. Per the germline V gene, CDR1 is SNHLY and CDR2 is FYNNEI. DNA of the CDR3: TGTGCCAGCAGTGACTCGATGGACAGCTATGGCTACACCTTC. It specifies CASSDSMDSYGYTF.